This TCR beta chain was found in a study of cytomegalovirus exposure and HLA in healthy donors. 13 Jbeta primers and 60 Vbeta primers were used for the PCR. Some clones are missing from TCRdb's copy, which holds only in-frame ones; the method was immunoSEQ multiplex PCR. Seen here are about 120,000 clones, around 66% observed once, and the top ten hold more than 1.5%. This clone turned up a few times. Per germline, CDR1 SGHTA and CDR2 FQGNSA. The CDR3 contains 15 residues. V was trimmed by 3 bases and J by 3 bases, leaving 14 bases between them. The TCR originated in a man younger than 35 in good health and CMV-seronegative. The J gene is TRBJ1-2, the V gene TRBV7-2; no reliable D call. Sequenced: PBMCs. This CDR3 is CASSFSGLGDYGYTF. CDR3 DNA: TGTGCCAGCAGCTTCTCGGGCCTCGGGGACTATGGCTACACCTTC. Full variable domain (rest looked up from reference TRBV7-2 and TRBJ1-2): GAGVSQSPSNKVTEKGKDVELRCDPISGHTALYWYRQSLGQGLEFLIYFQGNSAPDKSGLPSDRFSAERTGGSVSTLTIQRTQQEDSAVYLCASSFSGLGDYGYTFGSGTRLTVV.